The T cell receptor (beta chain) described here comes from a study of T-cell memory formation after mild COVID-19. Study-level background: Largely, the TCR clusters proved donor specific. Study conclusions and caveats: Clones that contracted from day 15 to 85 were balanced CD4/CD8, while later expanders leaned CD4+. The study found contracting CD4+ clones mainly in CM and EM and contracting CD8+ clones in EMRA.

TCR alpha and TCR beta cDNA libraries carrying sample barcodes and UMIs came from 5'RACE with constant-segment primers. TCRdb called the 5' RACE reads again in MiXCR, with one record for every CDR3 protein. This sample yields 150,000 to 200,000 distinct CDR3 sequences, of which about 14% are seen a single time; 13% to 15% belongs to the top ten. Turning to this clonotype: As yet, its antigen is unknown.

This CDR3 is built from 15 residues. Germline V gene data show CDR1 as SGHTA and CDR2 as FQGNSA. V lost 4 bases, J lost 7 bases, and 17 bases lay in between. The V and J genes are TRBV7-2 and TRBJ2-1; no firm D call. Sequencing was done on a sample of PBMCs or a T cell subset sorted from them (not recorded which). The source is an adult woman who had mild COVID-19 (a few samples of this study predate the infection). Cell type and time point are not known. Here the CDR3 DNA reads TGTGCCAGCAGCTCCTCTGACTTGTTCCGGAATGAGCAGTTCTTC. Its translation is CASSSSDLFRNEQFF.